This TCR beta chain was sequenced for a study of T-cell reconstitution after alpha-beta-depleted transplantation in children (dated by TCRdb to the mid-2010s). About the full investigation: The study quantitatively tracked T-cell immune reconstitution after TCRalphabeta/CD19-depleted allogeneic hematopoietic cell transplantation in children using TCR repertoire profiling. What the research found in general, with its limitations: Apparently early alphabetaT-cell count recovery about two months after transplant reportedly relied on only several hundred rapidly expanded clones derived from non-depleted graft cells. The high TCRbeta diversity at day 60 in some patients was ascribed to recipient T cells and intrathymic progenitors that had survived conditioning. Hyperexpanded clone frequencies declined over subsequent months; after one year, T-cell counts and TCRbeta diversity were mostly attributed to newly produced T cells.

This clonotype was seen more than once but under ten times. The target of this receptor is not known. Within one base of it there is no much larger clone, and no base qualities were kept. Preparation of the library involved PCR. Instrument on record: Illumina HiSeq 2500. Molecular barcoding was employed in the preparation of TCR libraries, with unique molecular identifiers being used to normalize TCRbeta repertoire quantification. The public reads were quality trimmed at Q25 with fastp and then assembled into clones with MiXCR by TCRdb, keeping productive beta chains. One record per CDR3 amino acid sequence lists the most common genes and DNA. The sample has hundreds of thousands of distinct CDR3 sequences on record, roughly 15% of them singletons. Together, the top ten hold roughly two fifths of the sample. The treatment or condition label corresponds to: allogeneic hematopoietic cell transplantation with graft depleted of TCRalphabeta T cells and CD19 B cells. The children who served as transplant recipients had been given grafts of TCRalphabeta/CD19-depleted allogeneic hematopoietic cells.

The sample was PBMCs, mostly from graft donor cells, taken 360 days after TCRalphabeta/CD19-depleted stem cell transplant. This receptor was obtained from a male patient between 2 and 15 years old who had a stem cell transplant for acute lymphoblastic leukemia, so the T cells may come from the graft donor.

The DNA reads TGTGCCAGCAGCCTAGCGGGAGGGCCGATTGACAATGAGCAGTTCTTC. This yields the protein CASSLAGGPIDNEQFF. The chain is made from TRBV7-3 and TRBJ2-1; 12 junctional bases match TRBD2. Spanning cysteine to phenylalanine, the CDR3 consists of 16 amino acids. Only the CDR3 DNA is retained, 48 bases long and in frame from the first base. The germline V gene provides CDR1 SGHTA and CDR2 FQGTGA. Germline trimming amounts to 5 bases on V and 5 bases on J, with 7 as the count of junction bases outside the gene matches.